This T cell receptor beta chain appears in the sequencing data of a study of blood T cell repertoires in COVID-19. Study context: Both acute and convalescent COVID-19 samples were obtained from the United States, Italy and Spain. PBMCs, B-cell-depleted T cells, or T cells were the source of the cDNA or gDNA that made up the material.

In the study's own analysis: It was from reference gene primer amplification that nucleated cell counts were estimated. Measured with immunoSEQ multiplex PCR; TCRdb has only the in-frame clones, and not every one. From that table come the V and J calls and clone size; the DNA was used to work out D and trimming. The profile shows nearly 350,000 clones, over 70% of them singletons. Trimming took 5 bases from V and 0 from J, leaving 13 bases between them. Germline values: CDR1 MGHDK, CDR2 SYGVNS. There are 15 residues in the CDR3. Sequencing used peripheral blood. The TCR sequence derives from a man aged 30-40 years with active or convalescent COVID-19. The V call is TRBV25-1, the J call TRBJ2-5, with D perhaps matching TRBD1 (6 bases). The CDR3 nucleotides read TGTGCCAGCAGTAGTTCCGGGACACACCAAGAGACCCAGTACTTC. Translated: CASSSSGTHQETQYF. The full variable domain, with the rest looked up from reference TRBV25-1 and TRBJ2-5, is EADIYQTPRYLVIGTGKKITLECSQTMGHDKMYWYQQDPGMELHLIHYSYGVNSTEKGDLSSESTVSRIRTEHFPLTLESARPSHTSQYLCASSSSGTHQETQYFGPGTRLLVL.